The present T cell receptor (beta chain) was sequenced within a study of T cells in Graves' hyperthyroidism and ophthalmopathy (dated by TCRdb to about 2019). Looking at the study overall: Peripheral blood was collected at initial diagnosis, before any treatment. A discovery cohort of roughly 96 patients, about 40 with Graves' ophthalmopathy and approximately 57 with stable Graves' hyperthyroidism, was used to find distinguishing TCR V-J signatures. Prospective prediction of ophthalmopathy was tested in an independent validation cohort consisting of fewer than 20 hyperthyroidism patients and 17 patients who later progressed to ophthalmopathy. The 75 to 100 discovery patients were divided at random into training and test sets in a 7:3 ratio. In about 6 Graves' hyperthyroidism patients, the study also compared T-cell repertoires from thyroid tissue with T-cell repertoires from blood. After blood sampling, hyperthyroidism patients were treated with methimazole at a starting dose of 30 mg daily, and ophthalmopathy patients were treated with high-dose intravenous methylprednisolone. According to the paper, TCR Vbeta CDR3 sequencing was carried out on around 140 peripheral blood samples, which came from more than 40 ophthalmopathy, fewer than 80 hyperthyroidism and approximately 17 progressor patients. Broad study findings and their caveats: In validation, the model predicted progression to ophthalmopathy a median of around six months before onset, with approximately 68% sensitivity and almost 75% specificity. A 13 V-J signature model separated ophthalmopathy from stable hyperthyroidism, with just over 85% sensitivity and just under 84% specificity in cross-validation and 80%/75% in testing. No statistical method was used to set the sample size in advance, and investigators knew the group allocation. Blood samples also contained most of the expanded thyroid clonotypes (frequency above 0.001), which suggests that blood repertoires may reflect thyroid immune responses.

In its sample, this clonotype was seen many times. The antigen it recognizes is unknown. Base quality data are lacking; no much larger clone is found one base away. TCR beta CDR3 regions were amplified from RNA transcripts. The first round of RT-PCR for the TCR CDR3 was performed with the HTBI primer set and the Qiagen OneStep RT-PCR kit. A second multiplex PCR round built the libraries, followed by size selection and purification. Libraries were sequenced paired-end with 100 bp reads on an Illumina HiSeq2000. Per the original workflow: SOAPnuke was used to process the raw data, with reads discarded if the reads contained adapters or uncalled bases, had a mean Phred below 15, or lacked an exact constant-primer or identifier match. COPE v1.2.5 was used to merge the high-quality paired reads, and each unique nucleotide sequence was defined as a clonotype. MiTCR v1.1 was used to align the clonotypes against IMGT TRBV, TRBD and TRBJ reference segments. Analysis was restricted to V-J combinations with a frequency above 0.0001, which covered roughly 99% of repertoires. A TCS score was defined as the ratio of F50 (clonal expansion) to E x V (chaos), with BLOSUM62-based TCRdist applied between CDR3 peptides within each V-J. Welch's t-statistics and random forest reduced 450 to 600 V-J features to roughly 13, which were used in a naive Bayes classifier (R e1071). TCRdb itself trimmed the public reads at Q25 with fastp, ran MiXCR and retained productive beta chains. Identical CDR3 proteins give one entry, which carries the most common genes and DNA. The V and J calls reflect TCRdb's pipeline rather than the authors' work. The sample table shows about 250,000 distinct CDR3 sequences, and approximately 25% are seen once. Approximately 35% of the sample belongs to the ten largest clones.

The CDR3, cysteine through phenylalanine, is 14 amino acids long. The kept DNA is CDR3 alone, 42 bases in frame from the first base. Ends trimmed: V by 3 bases, J by 4 bases; bases unmatched to a gene: 2. Moderately to severely active disease, a Clinical Activity Score of at least 3, a NOSPECS grade of at least 4, and a duration under 3 months were present in ophthalmopathy patients. Any patient with an uncontrolled infection, another autoimmune disease, pregnancy or lactation was excluded. Diagnoses were based on clinical symptoms, serum thyroxine and TRAb, thyroid ultrasound and orbital computed tomography. Ficoll-Paque density gradient centrifugation was used to isolate PBMCs from around 9.1 ml of fresh peripheral blood. Trizol reagent was used to extract total RNA, and RNA quality was then checked on an Agilent 2100 Bioanalyzer.

Rearrangement joined TRBV12-3 or TRBV12-4 to TRBJ2-5; 10 bases in between match TRBD1. The sequenced sample was blood. The sequence came from a woman aged 40 to 49 with Graves' ophthalmopathy. The CDR3 region has the sequence CASSFGQGGETQYF. Read as DNA, the sequence is TGTGCCAGCAGTTTCGGACAGGGGGGAGAGACCCAGTACTTC.